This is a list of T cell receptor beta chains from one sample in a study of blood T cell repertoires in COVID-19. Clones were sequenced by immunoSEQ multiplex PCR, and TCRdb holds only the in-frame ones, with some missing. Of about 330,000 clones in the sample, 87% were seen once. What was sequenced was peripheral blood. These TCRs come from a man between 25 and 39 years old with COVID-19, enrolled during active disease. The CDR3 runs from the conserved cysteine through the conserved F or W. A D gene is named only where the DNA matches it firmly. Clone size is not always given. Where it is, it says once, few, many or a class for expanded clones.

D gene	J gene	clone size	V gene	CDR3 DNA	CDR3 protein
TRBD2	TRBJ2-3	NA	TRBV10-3	TGTGCCATCAGGAAGGGACTAGCGGGGGACCGCCTCCCCACAGATACGCAGTATTTT	CAIRKGLAGDRLPTDTQYF
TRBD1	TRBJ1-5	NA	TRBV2	TGTGCCAGCAGTGAAGTTCAGGGGGACAGCAATCAGCCCCAGCATTTT	CASSEVQGDSNQPQHF
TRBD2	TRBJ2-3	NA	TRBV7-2	TGTGCCAGCAGCTCCTGGAGGACTAGCGGGGGGCCAACAGATACGCAGTATTTT	CASSSWRTSGGPTDTQYF
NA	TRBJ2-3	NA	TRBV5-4	TGTGCCAGCACGTGGGCGACGACAGATACGCAGTATTTT	CASTWATTDTQYF
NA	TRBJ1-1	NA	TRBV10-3	TGTGCCATCAGTGGCCTAGGGAACACTGAAGCTTTCTTT	CAISGLGNTEAFF
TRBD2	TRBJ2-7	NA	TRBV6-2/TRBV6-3	TGTGCCAGCAGTTACGGCCGGACTAGCGCGAACTTACGCTACGAGCAGTACTTC	CASSYGRTSANLRYEQYF
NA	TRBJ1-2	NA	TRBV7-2	TGTGCCAGCAGCTTAGGACAGGCTTTCTATGGCTACACCTTC	CASSLGQAFYGYTF
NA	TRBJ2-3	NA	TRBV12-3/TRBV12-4	TGTGCCAGCACCACCCGCGGCTATACGCAGTATTTT	CASTTRGYTQYF
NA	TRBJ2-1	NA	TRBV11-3	TGTGCCAGCAGCTTAGGCGGTAACCCCAATGAGCAGTTCTTC	CASSLGGNPNEQFF
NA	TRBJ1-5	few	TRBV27	TGTGCCAGCCGATCGGCGGGTAGCAATCAGCCCCAGCATTTT	CASRSAGSNQPQHF
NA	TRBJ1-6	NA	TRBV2	TGTGCCAGCCATAGGGGGTATGTCGATTCACCCCTCCACTTT	CASHRGYVDSPLHF
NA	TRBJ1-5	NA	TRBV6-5	TGTGCCAGCAGTTGGACCCAGGGCGCTGGGCAGCCCCAGCATTTT	CASSWTQGAGQPQHF
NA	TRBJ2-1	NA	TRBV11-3	TGTGCCAGCAGCGGGACTCCTACCTACAATGAGCAGTTCTTC	CASSGTPTYNEQFF
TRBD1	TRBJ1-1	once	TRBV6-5	TGTGCCACTAGTAAAGGGGGCGACACTGAAGCTTTCTTT	CATSKGGDTEAFF
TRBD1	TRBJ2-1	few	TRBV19	TGTGCAGCCCGGGACAGGTACAATGAGCAGTTCTTC	CAARDRYNEQFF
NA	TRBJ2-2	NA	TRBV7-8	TGTGCCAGCAGCTTATCCGCGATGTCGGAGCTGTTTTTT	CASSLSAMSELFF
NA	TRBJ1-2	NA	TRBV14	TGTGCCAGCAGCCATGGGCTCCCGGGCTACACCTTC	CASSHGLPGYTF
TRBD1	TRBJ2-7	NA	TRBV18	TGTGCCAGCTCACCACCGTTGTGGGACAGGGGCTCCTACGAGCAGTACTTC	CASSPPLWDRGSYEQYF
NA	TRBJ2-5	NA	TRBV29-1	TGCAGCGCCTCGGGACTCGGAGAGACCCAGTACTTC	CSASGLGETQYF
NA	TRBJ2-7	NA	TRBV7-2	TGTGCCAGCAGCTTCCCACAGGCAATTGCCTACGAGCAGTACTTC	CASSFPQAIAYEQYF
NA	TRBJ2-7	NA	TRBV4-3	TGCGCCAGCAGCACACAACTACCCCACGAGCAGTACTTC	CASSTQLPHEQYF
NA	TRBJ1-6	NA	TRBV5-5	TGTGCCAGCAGCTTCGACAGCTCCTATAATTCACCCCTCCACTTT	CASSFDSSYNSPLHF
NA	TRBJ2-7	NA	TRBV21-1	TGTGCCAGCAGCAAAGGAGGGCAGACCAACTACGAGCAGTACTTC	CASSKGGQTNYEQYF
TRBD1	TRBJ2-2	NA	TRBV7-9	TGTGCCAGCAGCGACAGGGGCCCCACCGGGGAGCTGTTTTTT	CASSDRGPTGELFF
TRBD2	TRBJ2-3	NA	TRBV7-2	TGTGCCAGCAGCCCCCGGGAGGCACGCACAGATACGCAGTATTTT	CASSPREARTDTQYF
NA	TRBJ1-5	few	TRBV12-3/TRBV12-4	TGTGCCAGCAGTTTGTATGATCAGCCCCAGCATTTT	CASSLYDQPQHF
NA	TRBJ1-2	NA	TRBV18	TGTGCCAGCTCACACCCCGACAGGCGGTCTTATGGCTACACCTTC	CASSHPDRRSYGYTF
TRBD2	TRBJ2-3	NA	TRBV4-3	TGCGCCAGCAGCCAAGGACTAGCGGGAGGGGGTAATACGCAGTATTTT	CASSQGLAGGGNTQYF
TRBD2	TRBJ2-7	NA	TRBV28	TGTGCCAGCAGTACCCCCAGACCCAGCGGGATGGGGCTCGAGCAGTACTTC	CASSTPRPSGMGLEQYF
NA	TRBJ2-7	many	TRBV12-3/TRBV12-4	TGTGCCAGCAGTTTTCGGGGTGCCTACGAGCAGTACTTC	CASSFRGAYEQYF
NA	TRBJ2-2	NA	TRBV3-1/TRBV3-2	TGTGCCAGCAGCCCCTGGGGGGGGCCGATCACCGGGGAGCTGTTTTTT	CASSPWGGPITGELFF
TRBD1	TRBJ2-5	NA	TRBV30	TGTGCCTGGAGTGTTGGGATTGTACAGGGGTTATCGCAGGAGACCCAGTACTTC	CAWSVGIVQGLSQETQYF
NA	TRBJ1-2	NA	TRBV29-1	TGCAGCGTCGAATATAACTATGGCTACACCTTC	CSVEYNYGYTF
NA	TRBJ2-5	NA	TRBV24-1	TGTGCCACCAGTGACCCGGCTCAGGGTTTTCTAAGAGAAGAGACCCAGTACTTC	CATSDPAQGFLREETQYF
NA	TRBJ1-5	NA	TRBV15	TGTGCCACTTGGCGGACGGGAGGGAATCAGCCCCAGCATTTT	CATWRTGGNQPQHF
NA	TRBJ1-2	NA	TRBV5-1	TGCGCCAGCAGCTTGTTAGGGGGAGCGAACTATGGCTACACCTTC	CASSLLGGANYGYTF
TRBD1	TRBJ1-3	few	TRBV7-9	TGTGCCAGCAGCTTAGCGCGGACAGCGGCAGGGGGCACCATATATTTT	CASSLARTAAGGTIYF
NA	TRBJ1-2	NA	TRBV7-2	TGTGCCAGCAGCTTAGCGGGCAGGGGAGACACCTATGGCTACACCTTC	CASSLAGRGDTYGYTF
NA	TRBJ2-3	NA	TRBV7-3	TGTGCCAGCAGCGTATCCCGTGGCACAGATACGCAGTATTTT	CASSVSRGTDTQYF
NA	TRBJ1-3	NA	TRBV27	TGTGCTAGCGGGGCTAGCTCTGGAAACACCATATATTTT	CASGASSGNTIYF
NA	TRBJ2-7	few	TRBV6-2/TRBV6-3	TGTGCCAGCAGTTTTGGCCAGTACGAGCAGTACTTC	CASSFGQYEQYF